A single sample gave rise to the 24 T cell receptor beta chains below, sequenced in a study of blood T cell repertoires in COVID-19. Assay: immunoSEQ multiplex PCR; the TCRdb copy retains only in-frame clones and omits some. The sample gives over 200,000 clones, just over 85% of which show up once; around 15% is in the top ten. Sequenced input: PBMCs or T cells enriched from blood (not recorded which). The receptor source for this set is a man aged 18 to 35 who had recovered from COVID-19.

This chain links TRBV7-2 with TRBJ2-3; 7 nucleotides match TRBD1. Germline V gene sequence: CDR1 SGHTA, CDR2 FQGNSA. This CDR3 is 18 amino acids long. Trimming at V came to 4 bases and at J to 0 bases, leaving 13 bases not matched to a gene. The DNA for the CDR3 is TGTGCCAGCAGCTGGGCGGCTGAGGGACAGTCTAGCACAGATACGCAGTATTTT. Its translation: CASSWAAEGQSSTDTQYF.

CDR3: CASSPSGSFDYEQYF. The CDR3 region has the DNA TGTGCCAGCTCACCTAGCGGGAGCTTCGATTACGAGCAGTACTTC. V gene TRBV18 combines with J gene TRBJ2-7; 9 bases fit TRBD2. V shed 3 bases and J 4 bases; nucleotides not matched to a gene: 7. The CDR3 is 15 residues long. Looked up from germline, CDR1 is KGHSH and CDR2 is LQKENI. Variable domain in full (rest from reference TRBV18 and TRBJ2-7): NAGVMQNPRHLVRRRGQEARLRCSPMKGHSHVYWYRQLPEEGLKFMVYLQKENIIDESGMPKERFSAEFPKEGPSILRIQQVVRGDSAAYFCASSPSGSFDYEQYFGPGTRLTVT.

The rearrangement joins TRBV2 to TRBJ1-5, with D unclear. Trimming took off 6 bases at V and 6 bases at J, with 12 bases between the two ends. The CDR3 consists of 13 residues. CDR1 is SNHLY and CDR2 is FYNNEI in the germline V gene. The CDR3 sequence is CASSAGVSQPQHF. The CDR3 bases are TGTGCCAGCAGCGCCGGGGTAAGTCAGCCCCAGCATTTT.

The CDR3 DNA is TGCGCCAGCAGCTTGCGCCCGGGGGATAACACTGAAGCTTTCTTT. It specifies CASSLRPGDNTEAFF. V gene TRBV5-1 combines with J gene TRBJ1-1; possible D gene TRBD1, 5 bases. V lost 1 base to trimming and J lost 2 bases, with 12 bases between them. Per the germline V gene, CDR1 is SGHRS and CDR2 is YFSETQ. The CDR3 runs 15 residues.

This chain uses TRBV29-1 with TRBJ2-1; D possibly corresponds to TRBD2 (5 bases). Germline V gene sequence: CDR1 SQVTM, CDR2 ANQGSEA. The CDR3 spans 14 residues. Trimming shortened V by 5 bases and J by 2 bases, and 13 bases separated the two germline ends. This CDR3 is CSVPRVGTYNEQFF. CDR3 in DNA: TGCAGCGTTCCGAGGGTGGGGACCTACAATGAGCAGTTCTTC.

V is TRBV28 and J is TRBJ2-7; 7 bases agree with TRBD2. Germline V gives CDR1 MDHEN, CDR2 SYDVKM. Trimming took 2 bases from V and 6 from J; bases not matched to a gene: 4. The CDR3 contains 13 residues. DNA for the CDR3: TGTGCCAGCAGTTTAGGGGGGGAACGCGAGCAGTACTTC. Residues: CASSLGGEREQYF.

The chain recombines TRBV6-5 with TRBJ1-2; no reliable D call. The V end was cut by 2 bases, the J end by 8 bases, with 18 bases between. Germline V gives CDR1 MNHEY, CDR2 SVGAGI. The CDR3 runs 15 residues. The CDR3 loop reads CASSYTAQAPWGYTF. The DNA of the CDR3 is TGTGCCAGCAGTTACACCGCCCAGGCCCCCTGGGGCTACACCTTC.

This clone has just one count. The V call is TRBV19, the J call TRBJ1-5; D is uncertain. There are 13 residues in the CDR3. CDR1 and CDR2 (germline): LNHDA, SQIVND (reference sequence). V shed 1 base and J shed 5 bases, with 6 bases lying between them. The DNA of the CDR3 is TGTGCCAGTAGTATAGGGGCCCATCAGCCCCAGCATTTT. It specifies CASSIGAHQPQHF.

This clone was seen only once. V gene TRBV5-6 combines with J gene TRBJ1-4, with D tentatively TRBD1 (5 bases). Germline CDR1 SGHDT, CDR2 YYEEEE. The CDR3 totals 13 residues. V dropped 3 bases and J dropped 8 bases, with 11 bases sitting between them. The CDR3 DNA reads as TGTGCCAGCAGCTACGGACACGGCGAAAAACTGTTTTTT. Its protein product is CASSYGHGEKLFF.

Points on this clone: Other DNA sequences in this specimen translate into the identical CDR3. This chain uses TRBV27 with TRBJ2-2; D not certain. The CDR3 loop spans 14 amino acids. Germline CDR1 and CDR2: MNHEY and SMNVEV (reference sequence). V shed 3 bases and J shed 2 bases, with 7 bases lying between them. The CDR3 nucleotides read TGTGCCAGCAGTTTCAGTCGAAACACCGGGGAGCTGTTTTTT. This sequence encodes CASSFSRNTGELFF.

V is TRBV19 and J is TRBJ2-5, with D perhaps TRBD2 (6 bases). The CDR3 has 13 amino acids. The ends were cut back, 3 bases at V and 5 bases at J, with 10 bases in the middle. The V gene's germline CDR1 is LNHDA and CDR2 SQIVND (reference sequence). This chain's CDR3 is CASSILLAETQYF. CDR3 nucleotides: TGTGCCAGTAGTATCCTTCTAGCGGAGACCCAGTACTTC.

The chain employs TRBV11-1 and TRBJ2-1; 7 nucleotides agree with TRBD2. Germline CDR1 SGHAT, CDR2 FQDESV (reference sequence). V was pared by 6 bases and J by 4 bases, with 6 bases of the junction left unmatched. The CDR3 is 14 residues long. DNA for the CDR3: TGTGCCAGCAGTTACGAGCGGGGATACAATGAGCAGTTCTTC. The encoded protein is CASSYERGYNEQFF.

The CDR3 region is CSARAGGEQYF. The DNA of the CDR3 is TGCAGTGCTAGGGCAGGGGGCGAGCAGTACTTC. V and J are TRBV20-1 and TRBJ2-7; 7 nucleotides agree with TRBD1. Germline V gene data show CDR1 as DFQATT and CDR2 as SNEGSKA (reference sequence). This CDR3 has 11 amino acids. Trimming took 3 bases from V and 6 from J; bases not matched to a gene: 2.

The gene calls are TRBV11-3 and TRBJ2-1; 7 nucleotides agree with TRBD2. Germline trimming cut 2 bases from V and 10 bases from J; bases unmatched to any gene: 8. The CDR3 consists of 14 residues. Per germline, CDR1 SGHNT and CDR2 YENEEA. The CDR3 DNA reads TGTGCCAGCAGCTTAAGCGGGGAGTTTAGCGAGCAGTTCTTC. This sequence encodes CASSLSGEFSEQFF.

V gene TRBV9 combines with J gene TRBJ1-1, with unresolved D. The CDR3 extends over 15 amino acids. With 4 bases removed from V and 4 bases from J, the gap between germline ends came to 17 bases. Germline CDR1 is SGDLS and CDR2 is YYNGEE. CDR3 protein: CASSPPGNLATEAFF. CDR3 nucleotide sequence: TGTGCCAGCAGCCCCCCTGGCAACCTGGCCACTGAAGCTTTCTTT.

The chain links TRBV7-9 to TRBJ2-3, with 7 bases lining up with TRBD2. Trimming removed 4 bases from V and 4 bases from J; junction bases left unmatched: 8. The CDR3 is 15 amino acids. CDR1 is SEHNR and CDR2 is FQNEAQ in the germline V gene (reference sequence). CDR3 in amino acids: CASSSRAGAADTQYF. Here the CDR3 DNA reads TGTGCCAGCAGCTCCCGGGCGGGAGCGGCAGATACGCAGTATTTT.

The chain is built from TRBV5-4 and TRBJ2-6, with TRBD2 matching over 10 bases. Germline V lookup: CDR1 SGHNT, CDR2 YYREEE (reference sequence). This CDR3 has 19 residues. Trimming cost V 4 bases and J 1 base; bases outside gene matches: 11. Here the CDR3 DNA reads TGTGCCAGCAGCGCCCCCTTACCAGCGGGAGGGTCTGGGGCCAACGTCCTGACTTTC. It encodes CASSAPLPAGGSGANVLTF.

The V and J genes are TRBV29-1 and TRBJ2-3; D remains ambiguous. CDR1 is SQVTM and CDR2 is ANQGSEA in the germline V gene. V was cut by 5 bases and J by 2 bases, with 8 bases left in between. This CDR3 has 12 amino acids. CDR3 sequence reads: CSVPRNTDTQYF. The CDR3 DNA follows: TGCAGCGTTCCGAGGAACACAGATACGCAGTATTTT.

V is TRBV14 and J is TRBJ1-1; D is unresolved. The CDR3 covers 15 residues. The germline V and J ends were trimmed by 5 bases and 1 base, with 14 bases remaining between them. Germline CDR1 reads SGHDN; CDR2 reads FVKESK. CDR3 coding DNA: TGTGCCAGCAGCTCCACCTCACTCGGGAACACTGAAGCTTTCTTT. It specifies CASSSTSLGNTEAFF.

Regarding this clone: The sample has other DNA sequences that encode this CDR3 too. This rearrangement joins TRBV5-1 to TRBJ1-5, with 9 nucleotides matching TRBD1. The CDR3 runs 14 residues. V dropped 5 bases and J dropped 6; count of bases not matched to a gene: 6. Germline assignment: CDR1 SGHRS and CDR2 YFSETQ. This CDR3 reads CASSPGTGLQPQHF. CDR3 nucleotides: TGCGCCAGCAGTCCCGGGACAGGGCTTCAGCCCCAGCATTTT. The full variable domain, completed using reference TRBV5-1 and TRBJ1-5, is KAGVTQTPRYLIKTRGQQVTLSCSPISGHRSVSWYQQTPGQGLQFLFEYFSETQRNKGNFPGRFSGRQFSNSRSEMNVSTLELGDSALYLCASSPGTGLQPQHFGDGTRLSIL.

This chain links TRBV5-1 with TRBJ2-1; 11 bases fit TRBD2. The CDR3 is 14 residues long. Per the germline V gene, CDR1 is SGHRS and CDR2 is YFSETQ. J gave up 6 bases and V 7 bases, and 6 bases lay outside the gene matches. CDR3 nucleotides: TGCGCCAGCCGGGTAACTAGCGGGGGCAATGAGCAGTTCTTC. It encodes CASRVTSGGNEQFF.

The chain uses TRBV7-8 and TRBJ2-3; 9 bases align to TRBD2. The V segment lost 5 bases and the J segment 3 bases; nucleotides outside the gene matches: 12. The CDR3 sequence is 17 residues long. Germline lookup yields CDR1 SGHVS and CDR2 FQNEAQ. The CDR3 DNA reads TGTGCCAGCAGCCCACCGGTGATAGCGGGAGTGACAGATACGCAGTATTTT. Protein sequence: CASSPPVIAGVTDTQYF.

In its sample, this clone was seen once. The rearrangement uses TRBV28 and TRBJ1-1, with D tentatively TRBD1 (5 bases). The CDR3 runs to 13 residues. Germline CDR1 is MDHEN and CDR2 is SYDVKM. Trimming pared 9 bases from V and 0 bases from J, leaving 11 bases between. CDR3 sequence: CASLREVNTEAFF. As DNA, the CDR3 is TGTGCCAGTCTCAGGGAGGTGAACACTGAAGCTTTCTTT.

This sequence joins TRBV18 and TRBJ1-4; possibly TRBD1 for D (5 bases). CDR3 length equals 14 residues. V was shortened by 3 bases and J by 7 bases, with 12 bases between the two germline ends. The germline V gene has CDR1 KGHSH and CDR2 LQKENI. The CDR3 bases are TGTGCCAGCTCACCCTCCGGGGGTGGTGAAAAACTGTTTTTT. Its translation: CASSPSGGGEKLFF.